The 17 T cell receptor beta chains reported below all come from one sample, sequenced in a study of T-cell memory formation after mild COVID-19. MiXCR, run by TCRdb on the 5' RACE reads, gives a single entry per CDR3 protein. Of around 50,000 distinct CDR3 sequences listed, 25% to 35% are singletons. Sequenced sample: PBMCs or a T cell subset sorted from them (not recorded which). These receptors were taken from a young man who had mild COVID-19 (a few samples of this study predate the infection). Cell type and time point are not known.

This clonotype has just a few counts. The chain combines TRBV15 with TRBJ2-3; 9 bases match TRBD1. Germline lookup yields CDR1 LNHNV and CDR2 YYDKDF (reference sequence). The ends lost 6 bases at V and 5 bases at J; junction bases unmatched: 3. The length of the CDR3 is 13 residues. Here the CDR3 DNA reads TGTGCCACCAGAGGGACAGGGCGAGATACGCAGTATTTT. Translation: CATRGTGRDTQYF.

This clonotype appeared many times. This chain links TRBV6-4 with TRBJ2-1; 11 nucleotides line up with TRBD2. The CDR3 contains 15 residues. Germline V gene data show CDR1 as MRHNA and CDR2 as SNTAGT. V dropped 5 bases and J dropped 4; count of bases not matched to a gene: 4. The CDR3, as DNA: TGTGCCAGCAGTCCGACTAGCGGGGAGTACAATGAGCAGTTCTTC. It codes for CASSPTSGEYNEQFF.

V and J are TRBV4-2 and TRBJ1-1; D not certain. The CDR3 has 13 amino acids. The germline gives CDR1 LGHNA, CDR2 YNFKEQ. V was clipped by 1 base and J by 8 bases, with 11 bases between them. The CDR3 region has the DNA TGTGCCAGCAGCCAAGGGGTGGGCCCCGAAGCTTTCTTT. As protein: CASSQGVGPEAFF.

The chain couples TRBV9 to TRBJ2-3; D uncertain. The germline gives CDR1 SGDLS, CDR2 YYNGEE. The V and J ends lost 3 bases and 1 base respectively, with 15 bases between them. This CDR3 contains 16 residues. In nucleotides, the CDR3 is TGTGCCAGCAGCGAAGAAATAGCTAAGGGCACAGATACGCAGTATTTT. Encoded protein: CASSEEIAKGTDTQYF. The variable domain in full, completed from reference TRBV9 and TRBJ2-3, reads DSGVTQTPKHLITATGQRVTLRCSPRSGDLSVYWYQQSLDQGLQFLIQYYNGEERAKGNILERFSAQQFPDLHSELNLSSLELGDSALYFCASSEEIAKGTDTQYFGPGTRLTVL.

The chain links TRBV25-1 to TRBJ2-1; possible D gene TRBD2, 7 bases. V was clipped by 6 bases and J by 7 bases, with 13 bases between them. Germline V lookup: CDR1 MGHDK, CDR2 SYGVNS. The CDR3 is 13 amino acids. CDR3 in DNA: TGTGCCAGCAGCCCCGGGGGGCGGAATGAGCAGTTCTTC. Protein sequence: CASSPGGRNEQFF.

The rearrangement joins TRBV7-8 to TRBJ2-3, with no clear D. The germline V gene encodes CDR1 SGHVS and CDR2 FQNEAQ. The CDR3 runs 16 residues. Trimming removed 4 bases at V and 0 bases at J, with 14 bases between. Here the CDR3 reads CASSWSGRSSTDTQYF. For the CDR3, the DNA is TGTGCCAGCAGCTGGAGTGGTCGGTCAAGCACAGATACGCAGTATTTT.

The V call is TRBV6-5, the J call TRBJ1-4, with 7 positions matching TRBD1. J lost 2 bases, V lost 0 bases, and 0 bases had no gene match. The CDR3 has 15 residues. Germline CDR1 is MNHEY and CDR2 is SVGAGI. The CDR3 reads CASSYSTGTNEKLFF. In nucleotides, the CDR3 is TGTGCCAGCAGTTACTCGACAGGGACTAATGAAAAACTGTTTTTT.

The CDR3 DNA follows: TGTGCCAGCAGCCAAGATGTCACGGAGGAGCATTTT. Its protein is CASSQDVTEEHF. V and J are TRBV3-2 and TRBJ1-5. TRBV3-2 is listed as a pseudogene. The CDR3 spans 12 residues.

This clonotype occurred a few times. The CDR3 loop reads CATRGGLGELFF. Written as DNA, the CDR3 is TGTGCCACCAGGGGAGGGCTCGGGGAGCTGTTTTTT. The chain recombines TRBV15 with TRBJ2-2, with TRBD2 matching 7 bases. Trimming cost V 6 bases and J 7 bases; bases outside gene matches: 2. In germline, CDR1 is LNHNV, CDR2 YYDKDF (reference sequence). CDR3 length equals 12 residues.

The chain recombines TRBV4-1 with TRBJ2-7; D call uncertain. V dropped 0 bases and J dropped 6 bases, with 6 bases sitting between them. CDR3 length: 12 amino acids. From germline, CDR1 is MGHRA and CDR2 YSYEKL. In nucleotides, the CDR3 is TGCGCCAGCAGCCAAGACGACGGCGAGCAGTACTTC. Protein product: CASSQDDGEQYF.

In its sample, this clonotype was seen a few times. The rearrangement joins TRBV12-3 or TRBV12-4 to TRBJ2-2; 7 nucleotides agree with TRBD2. The CDR3 extends over 14 amino acids. The ends lost 8 bases at V and 2 bases at J; junction bases unmatched: 5. The DNA of the CDR3 is TGTGCCAGCGGGAGGGAGAAAAACACCGGGGAGCTGTTTTTT. It yields the protein CASGREKNTGELFF.

This chain connects TRBV9 to TRBJ2-7; D gene unclear. V lost 3 bases, J lost 0 bases, and 4 bases lay in between. CDR1 and CDR2 (germline): SGDLS, YYNGEE. CDR3 length: 12 residues. CDR3 nucleotide sequence: TGTGCCAGCAGCGAGAACTCCTACGAGCAGTACTTC. This translates into CASSENSYEQYF.

CDR3 bases: TGCAGCGTCAGACAGGGGACCTACGAGCAGTACTTC. Residues: CSVRQGTYEQYF. This chain joins TRBV29-1 and TRBJ2-7, with 8 positions matching TRBD1. The germline gives CDR1 SQVTM, CDR2 ANQGSEA. V gave up 6 bases and J gave up 2 bases; unmatched junction bases: 3. This CDR3 has 12 residues.

This clonotype was picked up a small number of times. The genes are TRBV4-2 and TRBJ2-7; D possibly uses TRBD1 or TRBD2 (5 bases each). Trimming removed 1 base from V and 5 bases from J, with 15 bases in between. The CDR3 is made up of 15 amino acids. The germline V gene has CDR1 LGHNA and CDR2 YNFKEQ. CDR3 sequence reads: CASSQVSGAEDEQYF. CDR3 DNA sequence: TGTGCCAGCAGCCAAGTGTCCGGGGCGGAAGACGAGCAGTACTTC.

DNA for the CDR3: TGTGCCAGCAGCTCTCGTGTCTATGGCTACACCTTC. It encodes CASSSRVYGYTF. The gene calls are TRBV12-3 or TRBV12-4 and TRBJ1-2; no reliable D call. This CDR3 has 12 amino acids. Trimming left V 6 bases short and J 4 bases short, with 9 bases between.

This clonotype was seen many times. The V and J genes are TRBV12-3 or TRBV12-4 and TRBJ2-3; 8 nucleotides match TRBD1. This CDR3 has 14 residues. V trimming: 7 bases; J trimming: 3 bases; junction bases outside the gene matches: 6. CDR3 sequence: CASTGTGGTDTQYF. The DNA for the CDR3 is TGTGCCAGCACCGGAACAGGGGGTACAGATACGCAGTATTTT.

The V call is TRBV5-1, the J call TRBJ2-7; the D call may be TRBD1 or TRBD2 (6 bases each). V was cut by 4 bases and J by 0 bases, with 14 bases left in between. The V gene's germline CDR1 is SGHRS and CDR2 YFSETQ. This CDR3 has 15 residues. The CDR3 here is CASSLTRGASYEQYF. The CDR3 coding sequence is TGCGCCAGCAGCCTCACGAGGGGGGCCTCCTACGAGCAGTACTTC. Drawing the rest from reference TRBV5-1 and TRBJ2-7, the complete variable domain is KAGVTQTPRYLIKTRGQQVTLSCSPISGHRSVSWYQQTPGQGLQFLFEYFSETQRNKGNFPGRFSGRQFSNSRSEMNVSTLELGDSALYLCASSLTRGASYEQYFGPGTRLTVT.